Listed below are T cell receptor beta chains from one sample, sequenced in a study of molecular identifiers for immune sequencing clone quantification. TCRdb reprocessed the PCR reads via MiXCR and lists one record per CDR3 protein. Of about 60,000 distinct CDR3 sequences in the sample, 17% were seen once. Sequences were obtained from naive CD8+ T cells from blood, with Jurkat cell RNA spiked in. These receptor sequences come from a human donor in good health. Some libraries in this study had Jurkat cell RNA spiked in. The CDR3 runs from the conserved cysteine through the conserved F or W. D genes are given only for firm matches. Some rows mark clone size as missing; the rest say once, few, many or name a class of expanded clone.

j_call | cdr3_length | v_call | clone_size | d_call | cdr3_nt | cdr3_aa
TRBJ1-1 | 13 | TRBV20-1 | - | TRBD1 | TGCAGTGCGACAGGGTTTACGAACACTGAAGCTTTCTTT | CSATGFTNTEAFF
TRBJ1-1 | 15 | TRBV25-1 | few | TRBD1 | TGTGCCAGCAGTCACGGACAGGGCTTCAACACTGAAGCTTTCTTT | CASSHGQGFNTEAFF
TRBJ2-5 | 13 | TRBV12-3/TRBV12-4 | many | - | TGTGCCAGCAAGGGTTCCGTATTGGAGACCCAGTACTTC | CASKGSVLETQYF
TRBJ2-3 | 14 | TRBV29-1 | many | TRBD2 | TGCAGCGCCGAGGGGTGGGTAGCGGGAGATACGCAGTATTTT | CSAEGWVAGDTQYF
TRBJ2-3 | 14 | TRBV6-1 | many | - | TGTGCCAGCAATCGGAGGGAATACACAGATACGCAGTATTTT | CASNRREYTDTQYF
TRBJ1-2 | 16 | TRBV28 | many | TRBD1 | TGTGCCAGCAGTTTAACCTCGTACAGGGGGTCTTATGGCTACACCTTC | CASSLTSYRGSYGYTF
TRBJ2-7 | 14 | TRBV29-1 | many | TRBD1 | TGCAGCGTTGAAGATCCGACAGGGGTCTACGAGCAGTACTTC | CSVEDPTGVYEQYF
TRBJ1-1 | 12 | TRBV9 | - | - | TGTGCCAGCAGCGTAGCGGTCACTGAAGCTTTCTTT | CASSVAVTEAFF
TRBJ2-7 | 15 | TRBV4-1 | many | TRBD1 | TGCGCCAGCAGCCAGCTACAGGGGGCAGTCTACGAGCAGTACTTC | CASSQLQGAVYEQYF
TRBJ2-3 | 21 | TRBV11-3 | many | - | TGTGCCAGCAGCTTAGCCTTTCGGGGCCCAACGGGAGACCCCGGCACAGATACGCAGTATTTT | CASSLAFRGPTGDPGTDTQYF
TRBJ2-1 | 13 | TRBV29-1 | medium-sized | - | TGCAGCGTTGTTCCTAGCGAGATAAATGAGCAGTTCTTC | CSVVPSEINEQFF
TRBJ2-3 | 16 | TRBV6-5 | many | TRBD2 | TGTGCCAGCAGTTACTCGAGCGGGAGGGCCGCAGATACGCAGTATTTT | CASSYSSGRAADTQYF
TRBJ2-3 | 12 | TRBV28 | many | - | TGTGCCAGCACGTCCCCCAGGGATACGCAGTATTTT | CASTSPRDTQYF
TRBJ1-1 | 14 | TRBV28 | - | - | TGTGCCACCCTCCCGGAGCCTGAGAACACTGGAGCTTTCTTT | CATLPEPENTGAFF
TRBJ2-5 | 17 | TRBV20-1 | many | TRBD2 | TGCAGTGCTAGAGATATGAGCGGGAGTTTAGTTCTGGAGACCCAGTACTTC | CSARDMSGSLVLETQYF
TRBJ2-1 | 15 | TRBV7-2 | few | - | TGTGCCAGCATCCGGACAGCCAACCCCAACAATGAGCAGTTCTTC | CASIRTANPNNEQFF
TRBJ1-5 | 13 | TRBV23-1 | many | - | TGCGCCAGCAGTCAATCCCCCAATCAGCCCCAGCATTTT | CASSQSPNQPQHF
TRBJ2-2 | 13 | TRBV7-2 | many | - | TGTGCCAGCAGCTCCCCCCTGACCGGGGAGCTGTTTTTT | CASSSPLTGELFF
TRBJ1-1 | 17 | TRBV6-2/TRBV6-3 | many | - | TGTGCCAGCGTCCCATACCCAGGGGAGACGGGCAACACTGAAGCTTTCTTT | CASVPYPGETGNTEAFF
TRBJ2-1 | 14 | TRBV7-3 | many | TRBD1 | TGTGCCAGCAGCATCCAGACAGGGTTGGGTGAGCAGTTCTTC | CASSIQTGLGEQFF
TRBJ1-5 | 14 | TRBV20-1 | many | - | TGCAGTGCTGGGGGCAGGGGAATAGGTCAGCCCCAGCATTTT | CSAGGRGIGQPQHF
TRBJ2-2 | 13 | TRBV29-1 | many | - | TGCAGCGCGCAGCCTCCGAACACCGGGGAGCTGTTTTTT | CSAQPPNTGELFF
TRBJ2-3 | 15 | TRBV28 | many | TRBD2 | TGTGCCAGCAGTTTGAGTAGCGGGAAAACTGGTACGCAGTATTTT | CASSLSSGKTGTQYF
TRBJ2-1 | 15 | TRBV21-1 | many | - | TGTGCCAGCAGCCAACGTGGGACAGGGGGCCATGAGCAGTTCTTC | CASSQRGTGGHEQFF
TRBJ2-1 | 12 | TRBV12-3/TRBV12-4 | - | - | TGTGCCAGCAGTCCCATTTTCGATGAGCAGTTCTTC | CASSPIFDEQFF
TRBJ2-3 | 21 | TRBV15 | many | TRBD2 | TGTGCCACCAGCAGAGAACCCCTCTGGCTAGCGGGGGGTTCTAGCACAGATACGCAGTATTTT | CATSREPLWLAGGSSTDTQYF
TRBJ1-1 | 14 | TRBV30 | many | - | TGTGCCTGGAGTGTAGAATTAGGGGGCACTGAAGCTTTCTTT | CAWSVELGGTEAFF
TRBJ1-6 | 18 | TRBV7-9 | - | TRBD1 | TGTGCCAGCAGCTTCAGCATAACCCCGGGACAGGGGGATTCACCCCTCCACTTT | CASSFSITPGQGDSPLHF
TRBJ2-4 | 19 | TRBV5-6 | few | - | TGTGCCAGCAGCTTAACTCCAGGGCGGGACTTTCGTGCCAAAAACATTCAGTACTTC | CASSLTPGRDFRAKNIQYF
TRBJ1-1 | 11 | TRBV30 | many | - | TGTGCCTGGAGTGTGGGGATTGAAGCTTTCTTT | CAWSVGIEAFF
TRBJ1-2 | 17 | TRBV20-1 | many | - | TGCAGTGCTAGAGATCACCTCATGCAGGAGAGGAACTATGGCTACACCTTC | CSARDHLMQERNYGYTF
TRBJ2-2 | 16 | TRBV7-8 | many | - | TGTGCCAGCAGCTTACCCAGGATCCCGAACACCGGGGAGCTGTTTTTT | CASSLPRIPNTGELFF
TRBJ2-5 | 14 | TRBV7-9 | many | - | TGTGCCAGCAGCCCCGCTGGGGGCCTCGAGACCCAGTACTTC | CASSPAGGLETQYF
TRBJ2-7 | 13 | TRBV19 | many | - | TGTGCCAGTAGTATTCAGGGGAATTACGAGCAGTACTTC | CASSIQGNYEQYF
TRBJ2-1 | 15 | TRBV19 | few | TRBD2 | TGTGCCAGTAGTATAGCGGGAGGGCCCCGGGGGGAGCAGTTCTTC | CASSIAGGPRGEQFF
TRBJ2-3 | 15 | TRBV27 | many | TRBD2 | TGTGCCAGCAGTTTTGGGGGGGTCGGCACAGATACGCAGTATTTT | CASSFGGVGTDTQYF
TRBJ2-1 | 16 | TRBV2 | many | TRBD2 | TGTGCCAGCAGCGAAACAGGACTAGCGACCTACAATGAGCAGTTCTTC | CASSETGLATYNEQFF
TRBJ2-7 | 15 | TRBV20-1 | many | TRBD2 | TGCAGTGCTAGAGATTCGGCTAGCGGGATCTACGAGCAGTACTTC | CSARDSASGIYEQYF
TRBJ2-3 | 12 | TRBV5-4 | many | - | TGTGCCAGCGGAAGAGAAGCAGATACGCAGTATTTT | CASGREADTQYF
TRBJ2-7 | 14 | TRBV20-1 | - | TRBD2 | TGCAGTGCTAGAACACTAGCGGGAGGGGACGAGCAGTACTTC | CSARTLAGGDEQYF
TRBJ2-3 | 18 | TRBV6-6 | many | TRBD2 | TGTGCCAGCAGTTACTTTCTGGGGGGGGAAGAAGCCGCAGATACGCAGTATTTT | CASSYFLGGEEAADTQYF
TRBJ2-7 | 14 | TRBV4-1 | many | TRBD1 | TGCGCCAGCAGCCAAGAGGGGACAGTCCACGAGCAGTACTTC | CASSQEGTVHEQYF
TRBJ2-1 | 13 | TRBV29-1 | - | - | TGCAGCGTTATTGGTGGATCCTACAATGAGCAGTTCTTC | CSVIGGSYNEQFF
TRBJ2-3 | 15 | TRBV10-3 | many | TRBD1 | TGTGCCATCAGTGAATCTCACAGGGGTTTGGATACGCAGTATTTT | CAISESHRGLDTQYF
TRBJ2-7 | 16 | TRBV19 | many | TRBD2 | TGTGCCAGTAGCCCGAATAGCGGGGCAAACATCTACGAGCAGTACTTC | CASSPNSGANIYEQYF